This T cell receptor (beta chain) appears in the sequencing data of a study of shared clonotypes between healthy human individuals. For the study at large: In total, the donors were two women and a few men aged 18 to 49. Researchers assigned three CD4 naive, three CD4 memory, two CD8 naive and one CD8 memory plate to each donor. The study, taken as a whole, reports: It was the non-shared clonotypes that had lower generation probabilities than clonotypes shared by all four donors.

This clone was counted a single time. The target antigen is unknown. Some clones are missing from TCRdb's copy, which holds only in-frame ones; the method was immunoSEQ multiplex PCR. This table holds 500,000 or so clones, roughly 95% found once. There were only Caucasian adults among the donors, and all lived in Nashville, Tennessee. Deletions cut 4 bases from V and 4 bases from J, with 11 bases between. CDR3 size: 14 residues. Germline CDR1 LNHDA, CDR2 SQIVND (reference sequence). The clonotype originates from a woman aged 25 to 39 in good health. Material for sequencing was naive CD4+ T cells sorted from blood. The subset: CD45RA+ positively selected. The chain is built from TRBV19 and TRBJ1-5; possible D gene TRBD1, 5 bases. This chain's CDR3 is CASSKGWGNQPQHF. The CDR3, as DNA: TGTGCCAGTAGTAAGGGGTGGGGGAATCAGCCCCAGCATTTT.